This passage covers 13 T cell receptor beta chains from one sample sequenced in a study of blood T cell repertoires in COVID-19. Assay used: immunoSEQ multiplex PCR; TCRdb lists only in-frame clones, some missing. Of some 200,000 clones in the sample, 75% to 85% are singletons; the top ten hold around 9.5%. The material sequenced was peripheral blood. The receptors here all came from a man aged 50-59 years with active or convalescent COVID-19.

The chain recombines TRBV6-4 with TRBJ1-1, with D unresolved. V was clipped by 6 bases and J by 5 bases, with 4 bases between them. The CDR3 has 10 residues. The V gene's germline CDR1 is MRHNA and CDR2 SNTAGT. The CDR3 DNA reads TGTGCCAGCAGATCGACTGAAGCTTTCTTT. Residues: CASRSTEAFF.

V and J are TRBV5-1 and TRBJ2-1, with D perhaps matching TRBD2 (5 bases). This CDR3 spans 14 amino acids. CDR1 is SGHRS, CDR2 YFSETQ, per germline. The V end lost 4 bases, the J end lost 2 bases, and 10 bases lay between the germline ends. The chain's CDR3 is CASSASPTYNEQFF. The CDR3 DNA reads TGCGCCAGCAGCGCTAGCCCTACCTACAATGAGCAGTTCTTC.

The CDR3 reads CASSIGRTGGSYSNQPQHF. For the CDR3, the DNA is TGTGCCAGTAGTATAGGGCGGACAGGGGGCTCTTATAGCAATCAGCCCCAGCATTTT. The chain couples TRBV19 to TRBJ1-5, with TRBD1 matching over 11 bases. This CDR3 spans 19 amino acids. CDR1 is LNHDA and CDR2 is SQIVND in the germline V gene (reference sequence). Losses at the gene ends were 1 base for V and 0 bases for J; bases not matched to a gene: 8.

The V gene is TRBV6-5, the J gene TRBJ1-1, with 9 bases lining up with TRBD1. V lost 6 bases and J lost 8; bases outside the gene matches: 7. The CDR3 spans 13 residues. The germline V gene encodes CDR1 MNHEY and CDR2 SVGAGI. CDR3: CASSTRDRAEAFF. The CDR3 DNA follows: TGTGCCAGCAGCACAAGGGACAGGGCAGAAGCTTTCTTT.

J is TRBJ2-7 and V is TRBV7-6; 10 bases are a match to TRBD2. From germline, CDR1 is SGHVS and CDR2 FNYEAQ. The junction had 7 bases not matched to a gene; V was cut back by 6 bases and J by 2 bases. The length of the CDR3 is 15 residues. The CDR3: CASSPGTSATYEQYF. The CDR3 DNA sequence: TGTGCCAGCAGTCCCGGGACTAGCGCGACCTACGAGCAGTACTTC.

The chain carries TRBV6-1 and TRBJ1-1; D not certain. This CDR3 region has 13 residues. CDR1 and CDR2 (germline): MNHNS, SASEGT. The ends were cut back, 2 bases at V and 1 base at J, with 5 bases in the middle. The CDR3 loop reads CASSEPGNTEAFF. CDR3 nucleotides: TGTGCCAGCAGTGAACCCGGGAACACTGAAGCTTTCTTT.

This chain connects TRBV24-1 to TRBJ2-3; 7 bases agree with TRBD2. J was trimmed by 0 bases and V by 5 bases; bases with no gene match: 1. The germline CDR1 and CDR2 sequences are KGHDR and SFDVKD. CDR3 size: 14 residues. The CDR3 nucleotides read TGTGCCACCAGTGCTAGCGGAAGCACAGATACGCAGTATTTT. Amino acid sequence: CATSASGSTDTQYF.

The chain couples TRBV7-8 to TRBJ2-1; possibly TRBD2 for D (7 bases). The CDR3 loop spans 15 amino acids. Trimming removed 5 bases at V and 5 bases at J, with 16 bases between. Germline V gives CDR1 SGHVS, CDR2 FQNEAQ. In DNA, the CDR3 is TGTGCCAGCAGCCTCGAGGGGGGGCCCCACAATGAGCAGTTCTTC. Protein product: CASSLEGGPHNEQFF.

This chain uses TRBV6-2 or TRBV6-3 with TRBJ1-1, with D possibly being TRBD1 (5 bases). Trimming shortened V by 1 base and J by 4 bases, and 10 bases separated the two germline ends. The CDR3 covers 14 residues. Germline-derived CDR1 and CDR2 are MNHEY and SVGEGT. CDR3 protein: CASSYFGGVTEAFF. Here the CDR3 DNA reads TGTGCCAGCAGTTACTTCGGGGGGGTCACTGAAGCTTTCTTT.

This clone has just one count. The rearrangement uses TRBV5-1 and TRBJ2-1, with D perhaps TRBD2 (6 bases). The CDR3 totals 20 residues. CDR1 is SGHRS and CDR2 is YFSETQ in the germline V gene. Trimming left V 0 bases short and J 0 bases short, with 22 bases between. The CDR3 spells CASSLAQRVTSYHSYNEQFF. CDR3 bases: TGCGCCAGCAGCTTGGCGCAGCGGGTTACCTCCTATCACTCCTACAATGAGCAGTTCTTC.

The chain has TRBV6-5 and TRBJ1-5, with no clear D. Looked up from germline, CDR1 is MNHEY and CDR2 is SVGAGI. The CDR3 length is 15 residues. V lost 2 bases and J 0 bases, leaving 8 bases between the germline ends. CDR3 region: CASSYSFYSNQPQHF. CDR3 coding DNA: TGTGCCAGCAGTTACAGCTTTTATAGCAATCAGCCCCAGCATTTT.

The V call is TRBV11-2, the J call TRBJ2-7; D is possibly TRBD1 (5 bases). Germline values: CDR1 SGHAT, CDR2 FQNNGV. Trimming pared 3 bases from V and 5 bases from J, leaving 17 bases between. The CDR3 spans 15 residues. CDR3 sequence: CASSLGPPRLHEQYF. The CDR3, as DNA: TGTGCCAGCAGCTTGGGGCCTCCCAGACTCCACGAGCAGTACTTC.

The chain recombines TRBV27 with TRBJ1-5, with D hard to call. Trimming took off 2 bases at V and 6 bases at J, with 11 bases between the two ends. The germline CDR1 and CDR2 sequences are MNHEY and SMNVEV (reference sequence). The CDR3 consists of 14 residues. CDR3 loop: CASSLVGMRQPQHF. As DNA, the CDR3 is TGTGCCAGCAGTTTAGTCGGGATGCGTCAGCCCCAGCATTTT.